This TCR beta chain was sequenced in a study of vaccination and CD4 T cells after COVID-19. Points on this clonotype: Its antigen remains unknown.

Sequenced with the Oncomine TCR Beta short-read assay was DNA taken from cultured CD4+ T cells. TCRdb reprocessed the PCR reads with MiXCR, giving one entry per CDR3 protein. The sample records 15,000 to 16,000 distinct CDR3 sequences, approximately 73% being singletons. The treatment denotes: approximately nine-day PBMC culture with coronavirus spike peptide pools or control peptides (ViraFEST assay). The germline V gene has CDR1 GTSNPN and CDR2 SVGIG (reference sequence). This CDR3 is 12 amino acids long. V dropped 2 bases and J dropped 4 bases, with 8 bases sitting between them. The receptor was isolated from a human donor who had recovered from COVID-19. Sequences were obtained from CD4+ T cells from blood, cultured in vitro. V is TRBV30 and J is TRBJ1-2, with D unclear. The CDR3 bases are TGTGCCTGGAGTCAAACTTCCTATGGCTACACCTTC. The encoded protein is CAWSQTSYGYTF.